This T cell receptor (beta chain) was obtained from a study of blood T cell repertoires in COVID-19. At the level of the study: COVID-19 samples, acute and convalescent, were from the United States, Italy and Spain. PBMCs, B-cell-depleted T cells, or T cells provided the cDNA or gDNA that made up the material.

This CDR3 is 14 amino acids long. Trimming cost V 4 bases and J 3 bases; bases outside gene matches: 2. Germline lookup yields CDR1 MDHEN and CDR2 SYDVKM. The repertoire was sequenced with immunoSEQ multiplex PCR; TCRdb's copy has only in-frame clones and lacks some. The data hold around 250,000 clones, with 75% to 90% observed a single time. The sample was peripheral blood. The source is a woman in her thirties with active or convalescent COVID-19. The chain has TRBV28 and TRBJ1-3, with 8 bases lining up with TRBD1. CDR3: CASSSGGFGNTIYF. The CDR3 region has the DNA TGTGCCAGCAGTTCAGGGGGCTTTGGAAACACCATATATTTT.